Presented here are 2 T cell receptor beta chains from one specimen sequenced in a study of blood T cell repertoires in COVID-19. Generated by immunoSEQ multiplex PCR, the TCRdb table keeps only in-frame clones and is missing some. Found here are 250,000 or so clones, approximately 88% of them singletons; the top ten hold 0.94%. Input material: peripheral blood. The origin of the receptors is a woman between 40 and 55 years old who had recovered from COVID-19.

V gene TRBV19 combines with J gene TRBJ1-1, with D possibly TRBD1 on 6 matching bases. V was pared by 4 bases and J by 4 bases, with 13 bases between. CDR3 size: 14 residues. Looked up from germline, CDR1 is LNHDA and CDR2 is SQIVND (reference sequence). CDR3 DNA: TGTGCCAGTAGTACCTTTGACAGGCTCACTGAAGCTTTCTTT. It yields the protein CASSTFDRLTEAFF.

The chain joins TRBV5-4 to TRBJ2-1; D remains ambiguous. Trimming cost V 4 bases and J 5 bases, with 16 bases left between them. Germline V gives CDR1 SGHNT, CDR2 YYREEE (reference sequence). This CDR3 comprises 15 residues. CDR3 sequence: CASSPLEPPDNEQFF. DNA of the CDR3: TGTGCCAGCAGCCCCCTAGAACCTCCCGACAATGAGCAGTTCTTC.